The clone carrying this TCR beta chain was recorded at least ten times. This entry is derived from a study of molecular identifiers for immune sequencing clone quantification. TCRdb analysed the PCR reads with MiXCR anew, one entry per CDR3 protein. The table includes some 11,000 distinct CDR3 sequences, 16% detected once. The germline gives CDR1 DFQATT, CDR2 SNEGSKA (reference sequence). The V and J ends lost 5 bases and 1 base respectively, with 8 bases between them. CDR3 size: 12 residues. This chain uses TRBV20-1 with TRBJ1-1, with unresolved D. This TCR was sampled from a human donor in good health. Some libraries in this study had Jurkat cell RNA spiked in. Sequencing input: naive CD8+ T cells from blood, with Jurkat cell RNA spiked in. Sample subset: FACS-sorted CD8+CD4-CCR7+CD45RA+ naive T cells. CDR3 sequence reads: CSAPCGNTEAFF. The CDR3 coding sequence is TGCAGTGCTCCTTGTGGGAACACTGAAGCTTTCTTT.